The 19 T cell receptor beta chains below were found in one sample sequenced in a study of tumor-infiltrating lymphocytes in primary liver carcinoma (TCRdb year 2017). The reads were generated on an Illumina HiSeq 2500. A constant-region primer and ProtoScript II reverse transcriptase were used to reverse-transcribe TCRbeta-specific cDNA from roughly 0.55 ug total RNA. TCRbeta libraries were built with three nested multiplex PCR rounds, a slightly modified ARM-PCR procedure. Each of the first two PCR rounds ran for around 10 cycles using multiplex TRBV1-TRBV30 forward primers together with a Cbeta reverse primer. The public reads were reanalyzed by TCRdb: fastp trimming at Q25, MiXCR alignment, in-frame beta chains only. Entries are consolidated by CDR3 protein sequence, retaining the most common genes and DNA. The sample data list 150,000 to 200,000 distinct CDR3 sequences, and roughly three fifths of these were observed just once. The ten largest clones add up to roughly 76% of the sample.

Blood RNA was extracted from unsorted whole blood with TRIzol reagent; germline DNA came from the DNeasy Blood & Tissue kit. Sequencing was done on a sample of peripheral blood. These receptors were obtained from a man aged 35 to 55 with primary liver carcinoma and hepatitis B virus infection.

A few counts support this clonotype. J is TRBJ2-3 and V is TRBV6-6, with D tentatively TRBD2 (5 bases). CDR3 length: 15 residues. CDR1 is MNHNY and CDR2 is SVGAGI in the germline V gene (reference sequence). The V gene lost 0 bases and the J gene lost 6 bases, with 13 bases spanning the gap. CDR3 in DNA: TGTGCCAGCAGTTACTCGCGGGCCCGAGGGGATACGCAGTATTTT. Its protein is CASSYSRARGDTQYF.

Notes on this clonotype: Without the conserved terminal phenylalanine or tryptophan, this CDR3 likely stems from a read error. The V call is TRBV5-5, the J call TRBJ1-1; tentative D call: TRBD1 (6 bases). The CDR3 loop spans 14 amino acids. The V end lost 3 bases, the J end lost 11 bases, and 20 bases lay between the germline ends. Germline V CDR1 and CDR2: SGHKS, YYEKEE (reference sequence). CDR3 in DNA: TGTGCCAGCAGCTCCTTTTCAGGGGACCCGAAGGCTTTCTAT. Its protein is CASSSFSGDPKAFY.

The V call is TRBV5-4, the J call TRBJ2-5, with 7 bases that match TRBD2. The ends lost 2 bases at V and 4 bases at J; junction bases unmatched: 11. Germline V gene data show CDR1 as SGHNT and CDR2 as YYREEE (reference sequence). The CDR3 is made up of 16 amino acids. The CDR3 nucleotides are TGTGCCAGCAGCTTTCCCCTAGGGCCGGGAGGAGAGACCCAGTACTTC. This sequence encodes CASSFPLGPGGETQYF. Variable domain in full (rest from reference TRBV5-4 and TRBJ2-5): ETGVTQSPTHLIKTRGQQVTLRCSSQSGHNTVSWYQQALGQGPQFIFQYYREEENGRGNFPPRFSGLQFPNYSSELNVNALELDDSALYLCASSFPLGPGGETQYFGPGTRLLVL.

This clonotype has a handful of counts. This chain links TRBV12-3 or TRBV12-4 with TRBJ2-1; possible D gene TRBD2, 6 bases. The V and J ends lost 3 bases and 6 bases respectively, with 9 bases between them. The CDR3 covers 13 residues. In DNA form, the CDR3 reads TGTGCCAGCAGTTTCCGGGGAGGCAATGAGCAGTTCTTC. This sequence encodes CASSFRGGNEQFF.

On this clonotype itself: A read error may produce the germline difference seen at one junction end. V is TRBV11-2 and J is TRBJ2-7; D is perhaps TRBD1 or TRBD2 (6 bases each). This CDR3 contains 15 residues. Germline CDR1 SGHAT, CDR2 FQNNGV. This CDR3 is CASSSVGGLEYAQYF. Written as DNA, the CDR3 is TGTGCCAGCAGCTCAGTGGGGGGCCTGGAGTACGCGCAGTACTTC.

CDR3 residues: CASSTTGTPDEQYF. The CDR3 nucleotides read TGTGCCAGCAGTACGACCGGGACACCCGATGAGCAGTACTTC. The chain recombines TRBV6-1 with TRBJ2-1; TRBD1 is a possible D gene (6 bases). The J call is uncertain, as TRBJ2-7 better fits the DNA end. Germline assignment: CDR1 MNHNS and CDR2 SASEGT. The CDR3 contains 14 residues.

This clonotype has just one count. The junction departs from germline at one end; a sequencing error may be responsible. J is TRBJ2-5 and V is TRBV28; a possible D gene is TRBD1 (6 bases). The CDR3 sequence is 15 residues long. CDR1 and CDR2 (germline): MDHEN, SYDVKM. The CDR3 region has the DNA TGTGCCAGCAGCCTACTGGGGGCGGCCGGGGAGACTCAGTACTTC. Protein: CASSLLGAAGETQYF.

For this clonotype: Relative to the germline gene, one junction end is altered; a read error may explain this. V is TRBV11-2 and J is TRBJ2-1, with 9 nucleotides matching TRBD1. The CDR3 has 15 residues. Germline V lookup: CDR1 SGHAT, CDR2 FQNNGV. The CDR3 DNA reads TGTGCCAGCAGCTTAGATAGACAGGGGGTCGATGAGCAGTTCTTT. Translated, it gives CASSLDRQGVDEQFF.

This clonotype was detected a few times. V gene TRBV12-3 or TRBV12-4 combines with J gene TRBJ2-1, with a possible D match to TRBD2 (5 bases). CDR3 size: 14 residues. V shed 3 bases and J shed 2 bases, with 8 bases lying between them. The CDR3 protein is CASSFTRAYNEQFF. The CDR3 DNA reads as TGTGCCAGCAGTTTTACTAGAGCCTACAATGAGCAGTTCTTC.

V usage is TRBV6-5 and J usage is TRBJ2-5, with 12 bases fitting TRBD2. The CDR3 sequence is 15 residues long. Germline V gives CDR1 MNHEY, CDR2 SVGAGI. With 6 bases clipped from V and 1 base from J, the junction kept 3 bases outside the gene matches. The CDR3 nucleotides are TGTGCCAGCAGGACTAGCGGGAGAGTCCAAGAGACCCAGTACTTC. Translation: CASRTSGRVQETQYF.

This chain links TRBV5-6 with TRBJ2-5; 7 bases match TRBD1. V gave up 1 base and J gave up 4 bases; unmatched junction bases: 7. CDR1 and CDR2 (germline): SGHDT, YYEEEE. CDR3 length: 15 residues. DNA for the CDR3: TGTGCCAGCAGCTTGCCCTTAGGGGGCTTAGAGACCCAGTACTTC. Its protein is CASSLPLGGLETQYF.

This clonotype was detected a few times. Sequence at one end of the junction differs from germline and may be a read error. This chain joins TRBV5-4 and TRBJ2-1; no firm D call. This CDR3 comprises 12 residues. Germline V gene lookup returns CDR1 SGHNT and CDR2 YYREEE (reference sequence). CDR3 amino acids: CVSSLNENEQFF. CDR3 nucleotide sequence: TGTGTCAGCAGCTTAAATGAGAATGAGCAGTTCTTC.

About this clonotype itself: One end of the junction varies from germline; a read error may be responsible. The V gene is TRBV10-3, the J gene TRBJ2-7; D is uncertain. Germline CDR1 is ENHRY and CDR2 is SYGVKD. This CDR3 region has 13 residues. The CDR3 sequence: CVISPSDGYELYF. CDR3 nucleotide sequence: TGTGTCATCAGTCCGTCGGACGGCTACGAGCTGTACTTC.

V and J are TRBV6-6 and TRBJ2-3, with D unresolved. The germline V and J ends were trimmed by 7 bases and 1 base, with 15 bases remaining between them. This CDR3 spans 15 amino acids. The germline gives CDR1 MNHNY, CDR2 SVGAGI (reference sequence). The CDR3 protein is CASNPTDGCTDTQYF. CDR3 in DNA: TGTGCCAGCAATCCCACCGACGGGTGCACAGATACGCAGTATTTT.

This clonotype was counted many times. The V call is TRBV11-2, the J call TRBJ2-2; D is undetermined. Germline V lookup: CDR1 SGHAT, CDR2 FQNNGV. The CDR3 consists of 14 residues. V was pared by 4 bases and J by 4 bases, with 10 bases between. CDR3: CASSSVRSTGELFF. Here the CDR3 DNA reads TGTGCCAGCAGCTCCGTTCGGTCCACCGGGGAGCTGTTTTTT.

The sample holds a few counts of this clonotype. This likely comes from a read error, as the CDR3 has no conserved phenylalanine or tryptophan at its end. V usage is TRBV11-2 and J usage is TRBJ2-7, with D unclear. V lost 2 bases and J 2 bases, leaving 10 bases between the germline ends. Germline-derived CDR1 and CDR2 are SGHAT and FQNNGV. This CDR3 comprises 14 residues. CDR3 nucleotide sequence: TGTGCCAGCAGCTTAAGTCAGGCAACCTACGAGCAGTACTTA. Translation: CASSLSQATYEQYL.

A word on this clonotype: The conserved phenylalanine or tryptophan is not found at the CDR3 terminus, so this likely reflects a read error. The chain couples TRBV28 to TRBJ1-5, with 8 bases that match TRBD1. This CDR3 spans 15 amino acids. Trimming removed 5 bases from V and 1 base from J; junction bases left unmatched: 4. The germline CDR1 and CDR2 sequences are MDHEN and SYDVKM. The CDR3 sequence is CASSTWTGSNQPQHI. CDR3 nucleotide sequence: TGTGCCAGCAGTACTTGGACAGGGAGCAATCAGCCCCAGCATATT.

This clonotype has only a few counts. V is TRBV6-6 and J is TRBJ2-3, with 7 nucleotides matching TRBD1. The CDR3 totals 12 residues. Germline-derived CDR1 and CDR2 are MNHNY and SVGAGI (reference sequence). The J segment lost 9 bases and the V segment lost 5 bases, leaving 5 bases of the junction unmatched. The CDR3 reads CASSTDRPTQYF. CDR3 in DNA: TGTGCCAGCAGTACGGACAGGCCGACGCAGTATTTT.

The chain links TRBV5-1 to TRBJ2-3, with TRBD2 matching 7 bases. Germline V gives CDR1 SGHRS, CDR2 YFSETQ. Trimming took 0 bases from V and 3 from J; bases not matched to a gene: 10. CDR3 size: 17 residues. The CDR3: CASSLEPAGVGTDTQYF. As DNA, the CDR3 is TGCGCCAGCAGCTTGGAACCGGCGGGAGTAGGTACAGATACGCAGTATTTT.